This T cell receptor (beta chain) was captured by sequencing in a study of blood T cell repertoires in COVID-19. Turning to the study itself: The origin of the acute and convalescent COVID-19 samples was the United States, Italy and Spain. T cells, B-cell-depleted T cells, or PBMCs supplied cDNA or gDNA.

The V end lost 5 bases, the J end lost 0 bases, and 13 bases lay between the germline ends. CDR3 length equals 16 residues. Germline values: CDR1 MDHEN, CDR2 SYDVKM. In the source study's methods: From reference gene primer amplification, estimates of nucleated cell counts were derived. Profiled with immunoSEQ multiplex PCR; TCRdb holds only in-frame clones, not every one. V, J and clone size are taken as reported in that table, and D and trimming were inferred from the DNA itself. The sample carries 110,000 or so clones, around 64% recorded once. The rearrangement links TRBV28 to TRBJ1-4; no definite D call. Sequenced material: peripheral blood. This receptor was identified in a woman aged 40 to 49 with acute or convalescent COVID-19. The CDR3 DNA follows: TGTGCCAGCAGTACTCCTGAGACAACAACTAATGAAAAACTGTTTTTT. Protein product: CASSTPETTTNEKLFF.